A selection of T cell receptor beta chains follows, all from one sample in a study of blood T cell repertoires in COVID-19. Some clones are missing from TCRdb's copy, which holds only in-frame ones; the method was immunoSEQ multiplex PCR. The sample contains roughly 280,000 clones, about 88% of which appear only once. Sequenced material: peripheral blood. All receptors derive from a woman aged 55 to 70 with COVID-19, enrolled during active disease. The CDR3 runs from the conserved cysteine through the conserved F or W. D genes are given only for firm matches. Size values are once, few and many counts, or a class for expanded clones, and some rows have none.

d_call: .; j_call: TRBJ2-2; clone_size: .; v_call: TRBV3-1/TRBV3-2; cdr3_aa: CASSQFQAHTGELFF; cdr3_nt: TGTGCCAGCAGCCAATTCCAGGCGCACACCGGGGAGCTGTTTTTT
d_call: .; j_call: TRBJ1-4; clone_size: .; v_call: TRBV12-3/TRBV12-4; cdr3_aa: CASSLEGVKLFF; cdr3_nt: TGTGCCAGCAGTTTAGAGGGAGTAAAACTGTTTTTT
d_call: TRBD2; j_call: TRBJ2-1; clone_size: .; v_call: TRBV28; cdr3_aa: CASSFRGLAYNEQFF; cdr3_nt: TGTGCCAGCAGTTTCCGGGGACTAGCGTACAATGAGCAGTTCTTC
d_call: .; j_call: TRBJ1-2; clone_size: .; v_call: TRBV29-1; cdr3_aa: CSVEGHNYGYTF; cdr3_nt: TGCAGCGTTGAAGGGCATAACTATGGCTACACCTTC
d_call: TRBD1; j_call: TRBJ1-4; clone_size: once; v_call: TRBV11-2; cdr3_aa: CASSVGQGNEKLFF; cdr3_nt: TGTGCCAGCAGCGTGGGACAGGGTAATGAAAAACTGTTTTTT
d_call: .; j_call: TRBJ2-5; clone_size: .; v_call: TRBV6-5; cdr3_aa: CASSRDYQETQYF; cdr3_nt: TGTGCCAGCAGCCGGGATTACCAAGAGACCCAGTACTTC
d_call: TRBD2; j_call: TRBJ2-7; clone_size: once; v_call: TRBV28; cdr3_aa: CASSFSLAGEDYEQYF; cdr3_nt: TGTGCCAGCAGTTTTAGTCTAGCGGGAGAGGATTACGAGCAGTACTTC
d_call: TRBD2; j_call: TRBJ2-3; clone_size: .; v_call: TRBV24-1; cdr3_aa: CATSGSREGPPDTQYF; cdr3_nt: TGTGCCACCAGTGGATCGCGGGAGGGCCCCCCAGATACGCAGTATTTT
d_call: .; j_call: TRBJ2-7; clone_size: .; v_call: TRBV6-5; cdr3_aa: CASSYRRGYEQYF; cdr3_nt: TGTGCCAGCAGTTACAGGCGGGGCTACGAGCAGTACTTC
d_call: .; j_call: TRBJ1-1; clone_size: once; v_call: TRBV9; cdr3_aa: CASSGPDGVTEAFF; cdr3_nt: TGTGCCAGCAGCGGACCAGACGGGGTCACTGAAGCTTTCTTT
d_call: .; j_call: TRBJ1-1; clone_size: .; v_call: TRBV28; cdr3_aa: CASSFPMGSRVGEGTEAFF; cdr3_nt: TGTGCCAGCAGTTTCCCCATGGGGTCGAGGGTTGGGGAGGGGACTGAAGCTTTCTTT
d_call: TRBD1; j_call: TRBJ2-7; clone_size: .; v_call: TRBV18; cdr3_aa: CASSPRLMDRVAYEQYF; cdr3_nt: TGTGCCAGCTCACCAAGGTTGATGGACAGGGTCGCCTACGAGCAGTACTTC
d_call: .; j_call: TRBJ1-2; clone_size: .; v_call: TRBV6-6; cdr3_aa: CASSFLLGGFPYGYTF; cdr3_nt: TGTGCCAGCAGTTTCCTCCTCGGGGGGTTTCCCTATGGCTACACCTTC
d_call: .; j_call: TRBJ2-3; clone_size: .; v_call: TRBV5-4; cdr3_aa: CASSKPGGSTDTQYF; cdr3_nt: TGTGCCAGCAGCAAACCGGGTGGGAGCACAGATACGCAGTATTTT
d_call: TRBD1; j_call: TRBJ1-2; clone_size: .; v_call: TRBV6-2/TRBV6-3; cdr3_aa: CASSYSTGRYGYTF; cdr3_nt: TGTGCCAGCAGTTACTCGACAGGGCGTTATGGCTACACCTTC
d_call: TRBD1; j_call: TRBJ2-1; clone_size: .; v_call: TRBV6-6; cdr3_aa: CASSYLRDRVNEQFF; cdr3_nt: TGTGCCAGCAGTTACCTCCGGGACAGGGTGAATGAGCAGTTCTTC
d_call: .; j_call: TRBJ2-7; clone_size: .; v_call: TRBV7-9; cdr3_aa: CASSLVGGLSSYEQYF; cdr3_nt: TGTGCCAGCAGCTTAGTTGGCGGTCTGAGCTCCTACGAGCAGTACTTC
d_call: TRBD1; j_call: TRBJ1-5; clone_size: .; v_call: TRBV6-6; cdr3_aa: CASRPDRAPTNQPQHF; cdr3_nt: TGTGCCAGCAGACCAGACAGGGCACCGACCAATCAGCCCCAGCATTTT
d_call: TRBD1; j_call: TRBJ1-1; clone_size: .; v_call: TRBV5-1; cdr3_aa: CASSLPGTANTEAFF; cdr3_nt: TGCGCCAGCAGCTTACCTGGGACAGCGAACACTGAAGCTTTCTTT
d_call: .; j_call: TRBJ2-5; clone_size: .; v_call: TRBV6-5; cdr3_aa: CASSFQALRGTQYF; cdr3_nt: TGTGCCAGCAGTTTTCAGGCTCTGCGGGGGACCCAGTACTTC
d_call: .; j_call: TRBJ2-1; clone_size: .; v_call: TRBV7-8; cdr3_aa: CASSKRTVNSYNEQFF; cdr3_nt: TGTGCCAGCAGCAAAAGGACAGTAAATTCCTACAATGAGCAGTTCTTC
d_call: TRBD2; j_call: TRBJ2-5; clone_size: .; v_call: TRBV9; cdr3_aa: CASSGGTSGFQETQYF; cdr3_nt: TGTGCCAGCAGCGGAGGGACTAGCGGGTTTCAAGAGACCCAGTACTTC
d_call: TRBD1; j_call: TRBJ2-5; clone_size: .; v_call: TRBV5-1; cdr3_aa: CASSLAGTGGMKTQYF; cdr3_nt: TGCGCCAGCAGCTTGGCCGGGACAGGGGGTATGAAGACCCAGTACTTC
d_call: TRBD1; j_call: TRBJ2-7; clone_size: .; v_call: TRBV3-1/TRBV3-2; cdr3_aa: CASSPRDSSYEQYF; cdr3_nt: TGTGCCAGCAGCCCACGGGACAGCTCCTACGAGCAGTACTTC
d_call: TRBD2; j_call: TRBJ2-1; clone_size: .; v_call: TRBV5-1; cdr3_aa: CASSPSRTSGSEQFF; cdr3_nt: TGCGCCAGCAGCCCCAGCCGGACTAGCGGGAGCGAGCAGTTCTTC
d_call: TRBD1; j_call: TRBJ1-6; clone_size: .; v_call: TRBV10-3; cdr3_aa: CAISERDPGGQGGSPLHF; cdr3_nt: TGTGCCATCAGTGAGAGGGACCCGGGCGGACAGGGGGGATCACCCCTCCACTTT
d_call: .; j_call: TRBJ1-1; clone_size: .; v_call: TRBV18; cdr3_aa: CASSPTGSWNTEAFF; cdr3_nt: TGTGCCAGCTCACCAACAGGGAGTTGGAACACTGAAGCTTTCTTT
d_call: TRBD1; j_call: TRBJ1-3; clone_size: .; v_call: TRBV25-1; cdr3_aa: CATRGPGTDSGNTIYF; cdr3_nt: TGTGCCACCAGGGGGCCCGGTACAGACTCTGGAAACACCATATATTTT